The rows below give T cell receptor beta chains drawn from one sample of a study of STAT5B mutations in CD4+ large granular lymphocyte leukemia. Produced via immunoSEQ multiplex PCR; TCRdb's table is partial and in-frame only. The sample has tens of thousands of clones; over 65% are singletons. The sample consisted of CD4+ T cells from blood buffy coats. The receptors derive from a human donor in good health. Each CDR3 is given with its conserved first and last residue. Fields, in order: D gene, clone size, J gene, V gene, CDR3 protein, CDR3 DNA. The D gene is left open where the match is weak. Size is omitted from some rows. Given values are once, few, many or a class for expanded clones.

TRBD2 | NA | TRBJ2-2 | TRBV18 | CASSEREANTGELFF | TGTGCCAGCTCGGAGCGGGAGGCGAACACCGGGGAGCTGTTTTTT
TRBD1 | few | TRBJ1-2 | TRBV7-9 | CASTRDSVPFGYTF | TGTGCCAGCACCCGGGACAGTGTGCCCTTCGGCTACACCTTC
NA | NA | TRBJ2-3 | TRBV14 | CASSQGGNRVDTQYF | TGTGCCAGCAGCCAAGGAGGCAATCGCGTCGATACGCAGTATTTT
NA | NA | TRBJ1-1 | TRBV19 | CASTSGAGIRGIAEAFF | TGTGCCAGTACCTCCGGGGCAGGAATCCGAGGAATCGCTGAAGCTTTCTTT
NA | NA | TRBJ2-2 | TRBV11-3 | CASSPAGTGELFF | TGTGCCAGCAGCCCCGCCGGCACCGGGGAGCTGTTTTTT
NA | NA | TRBJ1-2 | TRBV27 | CASSSYRDTGGFYTF | TGTGCCAGCAGTTCCTACAGGGATACGGGGGGATTCTACACCTTC
TRBD2 | NA | TRBJ2-1 | TRBV11-3 | CASSPQRGDNNEQFF | TGTGCCAGCAGCCCCCAGCGGGGAGATAACAATGAGCAGTTCTTC
NA | NA | TRBJ2-2 | TRBV10-3 | CAISEGDSLNTGELFF | TGTGCCATCAGTGAAGGTGACAGCCTTAACACCGGGGAGCTGTTTTTT
TRBD1 | NA | TRBJ2-3 | TRBV5-1 | CASKRQGASTDTQYF | TGCGCCAGCAAGAGACAGGGGGCCTCCACAGATACGCAGTATTTT
NA | NA | TRBJ2-7 | TRBV7-8 | CASSFLGRSSYEQYF | TGTGCCAGCAGCTTCTTGGGACGGAGCTCCTACGAGCAGTACTTC
NA | once | TRBJ2-1 | TRBV7-9 | CASSPAGLEQFF | TGTGCCAGCAGCCCCGCCGGGCTTGAGCAGTTCTTC
TRBD2 | NA | TRBJ2-5 | TRBV7-2 | CASSSQGLAGKETQYF | TGTGCCAGCAGCTCCCAGGGACTAGCGGGAAAAGAGACCCAGTACTTC
TRBD1 | few | TRBJ1-5 | TRBV11-2 | CASSLSDRGQPQHF | TGTGCCAGCAGCTTGTCCGACAGGGGTCAGCCCCAGCATTTT
NA | NA | TRBJ2-1 | TRBV7-2 | CASSYNRNEQFF | TGTGCCAGCAGCTACAACAGAAATGAGCAGTTCTTC
NA | NA | TRBJ2-1 | TRBV2 | CASSEVPFEVRNEQFF | TGTGCCAGCAGTGAAGTTCCGTTTGAAGTTCGAAATGAGCAGTTCTTC
TRBD1 | NA | TRBJ1-4 | TRBV6-6 | CASTVTGGGEKLFF | TGTGCCAGCACCGTGACAGGGGGCGGAGAAAAACTGTTTTTT
TRBD2 | NA | TRBJ2-3 | TRBV11-1 | CASRPAGGRDTQYF | TGTGCCAGCAGACCTGCGGGGGGGCGAGATACGCAGTATTTT
NA | NA | TRBJ2-7 | TRBV19 | CASKGTSLSSYEQYF | TGTGCCAGTAAGGGTACCTCCTTGAGCTCCTACGAGCAGTACTTC
NA | few | TRBJ2-1 | TRBV5-1 | CASIFKGNEQFF | TGCGCCAGCATCTTCAAGGGTAACGAGCAGTTCTTC
TRBD1 | few | TRBJ1-2 | TRBV15 | CATSQGQGDGYTF | TGTGCCACCAGCCAGGGACAGGGAGATGGCTACACCTTC
NA | once | TRBJ2-1 | TRBV25-1 | CASSDVGGNYNEQFF | TGTGCCAGCAGTGACGTCGGCGGGAACTACAATGAGCAGTTCTTC
TRBD1 | NA | TRBJ1-2 | TRBV5-1 | CASSLSGTGVDGYTF | TGCGCCAGCAGCTTAAGCGGGACAGGGGTTGATGGCTACACCTTC
TRBD2 | NA | TRBJ2-5 | TRBV6-1 | CASSVVLAAAGLQETQYF | TGTGCCAGCAGTGTAGTACTAGCGGCGGCAGGGCTCCAAGAGACCCAGTACTTC
NA | NA | TRBJ2-7 | TRBV14 | CASSPAGAGAYEQYF | TGTGCCAGCAGCCCTGCGGGGGCAGGGGCCTACGAGCAGTACTTC
NA | NA | TRBJ1-4 | TRBV19 | CASSNPLGPGPEKLFF | TGTGCCAGTAGCAATCCCTTGGGTCCGGGTCCGGAAAAACTGTTTTTT
TRBD1 | NA | TRBJ1-5 | TRBV6-6 | CAIWPGQGSNQPQHF | TGTGCCATTTGGCCGGGACAGGGAAGCAATCAGCCCCAGCATTTT
NA | NA | TRBJ2-5 | TRBV5-1 | CASSQGRGQQETQYF | TGCGCCAGCAGCCAAGGTCGAGGACAGCAAGAGACCCAGTACTTC
NA | NA | TRBJ1-2 | TRBV6-6 | CASSYERGRGYTF | TGTGCCAGCAGTTACGAGAGAGGGCGGGGCTACACCTTC
NA | NA | TRBJ1-4 | TRBV6-1 | CASRKIIATNEKLFF | TGTGCCAGCAGAAAGATAATTGCAACTAATGAAAAACTGTTTTTT
NA | NA | TRBJ2-2 | TRBV5-4 | CASSPSIQGNTGELFF | TGTGCCAGCAGCCCCTCCATACAGGGGAACACCGGGGAGCTGTTTTTT
TRBD1 | NA | TRBJ2-3 | TRBV29-1 | CSVGQGGTDTQYF | TGCAGCGTTGGACAGGGCGGAACAGATACGCAGTATTTT
TRBD2 | NA | TRBJ2-4 | TRBV18 | CASPIWTSELAKNIQYF | TGTGCCAGTCCTATATGGACTAGCGAGCTAGCCAAAAACATTCAGTACTTC
TRBD1 | NA | TRBJ2-7 | TRBV5-6 | CASSAAGGSSYEQYF | TGTGCCAGCAGCGCCGCAGGGGGTTCGTCCTACGAGCAGTACTTC
NA | NA | TRBJ1-1 | TRBV19 | CASSIRDIRTGAEAFF | TGTGCCAGTAGTATCCGGGACATCAGAACAGGCGCTGAAGCTTTCTTT
TRBD2 | NA | TRBJ2-7 | TRBV10-1 | CASSVGLAGGGLYEQYF | TGCGCCAGCAGTGTCGGACTAGCGGGAGGCGGGTTGTACGAGCAGTACTTC
TRBD2 | NA | TRBJ2-3 | TRBV7-8 | CASSLAILAGVADTQYF | TGTGCCAGCAGCTTAGCTATTCTAGCGGGAGTAGCAGATACGCAGTATTTT
NA | few | TRBJ1-5 | TRBV7-2 | CASSPAGRLWEPQPQHF | TGTGCCAGCAGCCCCGCGGGCAGATTGTGGGAGCCTCAGCCCCAGCATTTT
TRBD1 | NA | TRBJ1-4 | TRBV28 | CASSLQGANEKLFF | TGTGCCAGCAGTTTACAGGGGGCGAATGAAAAACTGTTTTTT
TRBD2 | NA | TRBJ2-1 | TRBV19 | CASSIEASGRAYEQFF | TGTGCCAGTAGTATAGAGGCTAGCGGGAGGGCCTATGAGCAGTTCTTC
NA | NA | TRBJ1-4 | TRBV27 | CASSTRQASNEKLFF | TGTGCCAGCAGTACCCGACAAGCCTCAAATGAAAAACTGTTTTTT
NA | NA | TRBJ2-2 | TRBV6-1 | CATQGGTTLTGELFF | TGTGCCACCCAAGGAGGGACAACTCTCACCGGGGAGCTGTTTTTT
NA | NA | TRBJ2-3 | TRBV6-1 | CASSQMRADTQYF | TGTGCCAGCTCCCAAATGAGGGCTGATACGCAGTATTTT
TRBD1 | NA | TRBJ1-4 | TRBV19 | CASSPRTGPNEKLFF | TGTGCCAGTAGCCCCCGGACAGGGCCTAATGAAAAACTGTTTTTT
TRBD2 | NA | TRBJ2-2 | TRBV19 | CASSGLAGRQTGELFF | TGTGCCAGTAGTGGCCTAGCGGGGCGCCAGACCGGGGAGCTGTTTTTT
NA | NA | TRBJ2-6 | TRBV27 | CASGRGRGGSGANVLTF | TGTGCCAGCGGTCGGGGACGGGGAGGATCTGGGGCCAACGTCCTGACTTTC
NA | few | TRBJ1-1 | TRBV18 | CASSPIGRDEAFF | TGTGCCAGCTCACCAATCGGGCGGGACGAAGCTTTCTTT
NA | NA | TRBJ1-2 | TRBV11-2 | CASSPQTPSWDYGYTF | TGTGCCAGCAGCCCCCAGACCCCGAGTTGGGACTATGGCTACACCTTC
NA | NA | TRBJ1-4 | TRBV4-3 | CASSQGTGDGVANEKLFF | TGCGCCAGCAGCCAAGGTACCGGGGATGGTGTAGCTAATGAAAAACTGTTTTTT
TRBD1 | NA | TRBJ2-7 | TRBV7-2 | CASSLRTGGDEQYF | TGTGCCAGCAGCTTACGGACAGGGGGCGACGAGCAGTACTTC
NA | NA | TRBJ2-7 | TRBV5-4 | CASSLDPVGEQYF | TGTGCCAGCAGCTTGGATCCGGTGGGGGAGCAGTACTTC
NA | NA | TRBJ2-1 | TRBV7-9 | CASSLEAAYNEQFF | TGTGCCAGCAGCTTAGAGGCAGCGTACAATGAGCAGTTCTTC
NA | NA | TRBJ2-1 | TRBV5-1 | CASGNRAGYNEQFF | TGCGCCAGCGGGAATCGGGCCGGTTACAATGAGCAGTTCTTC
NA | once | TRBJ2-7 | TRBV7-2 | CASSPVGNYEQYF | TGTGCCAGCAGCCCTGTAGGAAACTACGAGCAGTACTTC
NA | NA | TRBJ1-5 | TRBV19 | CASSSGDQPQHF | TGTGCCAGTAGTTCCGGAGATCAGCCCCAGCATTTT